This T cell receptor beta chain was sequenced during a study of T cells in Graves' hyperthyroidism and ophthalmopathy. A Clinical Activity Score of at least 3, a NOSPECS grade of at least 4 and a duration under 3 months were recorded in the ophthalmopathy patients. PBMCs were obtained from 10 ml fresh peripheral blood. This clonotype showed up many times. Germline V gene sequence: CDR1 MNHEY, CDR2 SMNVEV (reference sequence). The ends were cut back, 6 bases at V and 3 bases at J, with 14 bases in the middle. There are 14 residues in the CDR3. Amplification yielded TCR beta CDR3 regions, with RNA transcripts as the source. In the first-round RT-PCR of the TCR CDR3, the HTBI primer set was used. TCRdb ran MiXCR on the multiplex PCR reads and lists one entry per CDR3 protein. Among approximately 400,000 distinct CDR3 sequences, roughly 18% were seen once, and the ten largest hold 35% to 45%.

This chain connects TRBV27 to TRBJ1-2, with D possibly TRBD1 on 5 matching bases. The source material was blood. The TCR comes from a man younger than 35 with Graves' ophthalmopathy. The CDR3 region is CASSLQGGDYGYTF. CDR3 DNA sequence: TGTGCCAGCAGCCTGCAGGGAGGGGACTATGGCTACACCTTC.